What follows are 20 T cell receptor beta chains derived from one specimen sequenced in a study of shared clonotypes between healthy human individuals. Generated by immunoSEQ multiplex PCR, the TCRdb table keeps only in-frame clones and is missing some. This repertoire shows some 530,000 clones, approximately 78% found once; its top ten account for more than 10%. The sample taken for sequencing was PBMCs. The receptors were gathered from a woman aged 40 to 50 in good health. Some clones in this sample may be carry-over from other donors' samples.

The rearrangement uses TRBV6-1 and TRBJ1-3; D is ambiguous. Germline V lookup: CDR1 MNHNS, CDR2 SASEGT. Trimming pared 4 bases from V and 1 base from J, leaving 14 bases between. There are 16 residues in the CDR3. DNA for the CDR3: TGTGCCAGCAGTGCACACGGGCGAACGTCTGGAAACACCATATATTTT. Its translation: CASSAHGRTSGNTIYF.

This chain connects TRBV5-4 to TRBJ2-3, with a tentative D call TRBD2 (6 bases). CDR1 and CDR2 (germline): SGHNT, YYREEE (reference sequence). V was pared by 3 bases and J by 3 bases, with 8 bases between. CDR3 length: 13 residues. The CDR3 bases are TGTGCCAGCAGCTGGGGGGAAACAGATACGCAGTATTTT. Amino acid sequence: CASSWGETDTQYF.

V usage is TRBV5-6 and J usage is TRBJ2-7, with TRBD2 matching 11 bases. Trimming cost V 0 bases and J 4 bases; bases outside gene matches: 6. The V gene's germline CDR1 is SGHDT and CDR2 YYEEEE. There are 16 residues in the CDR3. The CDR3: CASSLELAGAGYEQYF. The CDR3 bases are TGTGCCAGCAGCTTGGAACTAGCGGGAGCGGGTTACGAGCAGTACTTC.

A note on this clone: The sample has other DNA sequences that encode this CDR3 too. V is TRBV5-1 and J is TRBJ2-5; the D is unclear. The CDR3 sequence is 12 residues long. Germline values: CDR1 SGHRS, CDR2 YFSETQ. The V and J ends lost 0 bases and 5 bases respectively, with 5 bases between them. DNA of the CDR3: TGCGCCAGCAGCTTGGTCGGCGAGACCCAGTACTTC. Amino acid sequence: CASSLVGETQYF.

This clone was recorded only once. The chain combines TRBV6-6 with TRBJ2-7, with a weak D call TRBD2 (5 bases). Germline loops: CDR1 MNHNY, CDR2 SVGAGI (reference sequence). This CDR3 region has 14 residues. The V gene lost 0 bases and the J gene lost 2 bases, with 8 bases spanning the gap. CDR3 DNA: TGTGCCAGCAGTTACTCGAGGCGGGCCTACGAGCAGTACTTC. Translation gives CASSYSRRAYEQYF.

The V call is TRBV7-9, the J call TRBJ2-7, with 14 bases aligning to TRBD2. The trim removed 4 bases at V and 6 bases at J, leaving 2 bases unmatched. The CDR3 is made up of 14 amino acids. Germline-derived CDR1 and CDR2 are SEHNR and FQNEAQ (reference sequence). CDR3: CASSSGLAGVEQYF. The CDR3 nucleotides read TGTGCCAGCAGCTCGGGACTAGCGGGAGTCGAGCAGTACTTC.

The count of this clone is one. The chain links TRBV19 to TRBJ2-1; TRBD2 matches at 13 bases. Germline V gives CDR1 LNHDA, CDR2 SQIVND (reference sequence). There are 15 residues in the CDR3. V lost 6 bases, J lost 5 bases, and 4 bases stayed unmatched. CDR3: CASRGLAGVDNEQFF. The CDR3 region has the DNA TGTGCCAGTAGAGGACTAGCGGGAGTCGACAATGAGCAGTTCTTC. Together with reference TRBV19 and TRBJ2-1, the CDR3 gives the full variable domain: DGGITQSPKYLFRKEGQNVTLSCEQNLNHDAMYWYRQDPGQGLRLIYYSQIVNDFQKGDIAEGYSVSREKKESFPLTVTSAQKNPTAFYLCASRGLAGVDNEQFFGPGTRLTVL.

V gene TRBV7-2 combines with J gene TRBJ2-3; unclear D gene. V was pared by 1 base and J by 2 bases, with 13 bases between. The germline gives CDR1 SGHTA, CDR2 FQGNSA. The CDR3 extends over 16 amino acids. CDR3 sequence reads: CASSLGALPTTDTQYF. CDR3 coding DNA: TGTGCCAGCAGCTTAGGGGCTCTTCCAACCACAGATACGCAGTATTTT. The variable domain in full, with the rest retrieved from reference TRBV7-2 and TRBJ2-3, is GAGVSQSPSNKVTEKGKDVELRCDPISGHTALYWYRQSLGQGLEFLIYFQGNSAPDKSGLPSDRFSAERTGGSVSTLTIQRTQQEDSAVYLCASSLGALPTTDTQYFGPGTRLTVL.

This chain uses TRBV28 with TRBJ2-3; 7 bases are shared with TRBD1. The CDR3 length is 15 residues. Germline V gene lookup returns CDR1 MDHEN and CDR2 SYDVKM. The junction had 9 bases not matched to a gene; V was cut back by 5 bases and J by 4 bases. The CDR3, as DNA: TGTGCCAGCAGTCCCACGGGCAGGGGGTCAGATACGCAGTATTTT. Protein product: CASSPTGRGSDTQYF.

This chain links TRBV19 with TRBJ2-2; D may match TRBD1 or TRBD2 (7 bases each). This CDR3 has 15 residues. V lost 6 bases and J 0 bases, leaving 11 bases between the germline ends. Germline lookup yields CDR1 LNHDA and CDR2 SQIVND (reference sequence). This chain's CDR3 is CASRGGTANTGELFF. CDR3 DNA sequence: TGTGCCAGTAGGGGGGGGACAGCGAACACCGGGGAGCTGTTTTTT.

This rearrangement joins TRBV7-2 to TRBJ2-3; 8 bases line up with TRBD1. The CDR3 extends over 13 amino acids. Germline assignment: CDR1 SGHTA and CDR2 FQGNSA. V shed 5 bases, J shed 4 bases, and the junction held 2 bases outside the gene matches. The chain's CDR3 is CASSADRADTQYF. The CDR3, as DNA: TGTGCCAGCAGCGCGGACAGGGCAGATACGCAGTATTTT.

The J gene is TRBJ2-7, the V gene TRBV25-1; D remains unclear. Germline assignment: CDR1 MGHDK and CDR2 SYGVNS. Trimming took off 6 bases at V and 4 bases at J, with 13 bases between the two ends. This CDR3 region has 13 residues. CDR3 in amino acids: CASSPSMRYEQYF. DNA for the CDR3: TGTGCCAGCAGCCCCTCGATGAGATACGAGCAGTACTTC.

The chain carries TRBV7-6 and TRBJ2-2, with 8 nucleotides matching TRBD2. J gave up 4 bases and V 4 bases, and 8 bases lay outside the gene matches. Germline CDR1 reads SGHVS; CDR2 reads FNYEAQ. The CDR3 length is 16 residues. The CDR3 DNA is TGTGCCAGCAGCTCCCTAGCGGGTCCCCTCACCGGGGAGCTGTTTTTT. The encoded protein is CASSSLAGPLTGELFF.

For this clone: This CDR3 is also generated by other DNA sequences in the sample. This chain links TRBV5-1 with TRBJ2-5, with 9 bases fitting TRBD2. Losses at the gene ends were 0 bases for V and 5 bases for J; bases not matched to a gene: 5. The CDR3 length is 15 residues. The V gene's germline CDR1 is SGHRS and CDR2 YFSETQ. The CDR3 reads CASSLGLAGRETQYF. The CDR3, as DNA: TGCGCCAGCAGCTTGGGCCTAGCGGGAAGGGAGACCCAGTACTTC.

CDR3 coding DNA: TGTGCCAGCAGTAAAAGGCGGGATACGCAGTATTTT. It yields the protein CASSKRRDTQYF. The chain joins TRBV7-3 to TRBJ2-3; no firm D call. The CDR3 totals 12 residues. V gave up 6 bases and J gave up 6 bases, with 10 bases separating them. Germline V gene lookup returns CDR1 SGHTA and CDR2 FQGTGA.

J is TRBJ2-1 and V is TRBV25-1; TRBD1 agrees at 9 bases. The V gene end was trimmed by 5 bases and the J gene end by 5 bases; junction bases not matched to a gene: 10. This CDR3 is 16 amino acids long. Germline V CDR1 and CDR2: MGHDK, SYGVNS. CDR3 DNA sequence: TGTGCCAGCAGTCCTACAGGGGGCGGGGGCGACAATGAGCAGTTCTTC. Translated: CASSPTGGGGDNEQFF.

The rearrangement links TRBV2 to TRBJ2-5, with 11 bases matching TRBD2. Trimming cost V 1 base and J 3 bases; bases outside gene matches: 7. CDR3 length: 17 residues. Germline V gives CDR1 SNHLY, CDR2 FYNNEI. In DNA, the CDR3 is TGTGCCAGCAGTGAAGTAGCGGGAGGGCCGGTGAAAGAGACCCAGTACTTC. Protein sequence: CASSEVAGGPVKETQYF.

This chain connects TRBV6-4 to TRBJ1-4, with D hard to call. CDR1 is MRHNA and CDR2 is SNTAGT in the germline V gene. This CDR3 region has 14 residues. Trimming cost V 7 bases and J 4 bases, with 13 bases left between them. CDR3 nucleotides: TGTGCCAGCACTCATCGGCAGGATAATGAAAAACTGTTTTTT. Protein sequence: CASTHRQDNEKLFF.

This clone has only a few counts. The rearrangement links TRBV2 to TRBJ2-2; D perhaps matches TRBD2 (5 bases). This CDR3 has 13 residues. V lost 7 bases and J 6 bases, leaving 12 bases between the germline ends. Germline CDR1 SNHLY, CDR2 FYNNEI. The DNA for the CDR3 is TGTGCCAGCATGAGGCTAGCAGCCGGGGAGCTGTTTTTT. It is translated as CASMRLAAGELFF.

The V call is TRBV6-1, the J call TRBJ2-5; no firm D call. The DNA end is more similar to TRBJ2-7, so the J call may be wrong. Germline CDR1 and CDR2: MNHNS and SASEGT. CDR3 length: 14 residues. The chain's CDR3 is CPPTPVRGTYEQYF. CDR3 in DNA: TGTCCACCTACCCCAGTACGTGGAACCTACGAGCAGTACTTC.